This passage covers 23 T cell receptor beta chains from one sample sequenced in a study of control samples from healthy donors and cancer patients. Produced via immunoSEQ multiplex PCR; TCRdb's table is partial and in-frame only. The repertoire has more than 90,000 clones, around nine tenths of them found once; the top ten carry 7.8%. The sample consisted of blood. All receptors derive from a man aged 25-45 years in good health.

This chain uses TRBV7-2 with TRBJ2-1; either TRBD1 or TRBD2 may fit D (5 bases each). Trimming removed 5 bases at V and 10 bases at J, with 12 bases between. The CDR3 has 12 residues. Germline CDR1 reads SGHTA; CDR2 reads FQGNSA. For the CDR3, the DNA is TGTGCCAGCAGCCATCCCGGGACGGAGCAGTTCTTC. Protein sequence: CASSHPGTEQFF.

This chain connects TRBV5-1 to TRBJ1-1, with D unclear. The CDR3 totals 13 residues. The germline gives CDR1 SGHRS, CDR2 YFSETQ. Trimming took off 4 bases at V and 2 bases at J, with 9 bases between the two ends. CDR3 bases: TGCGCCAGCAGCCTGACCGTTAACACTGAAGCTTTCTTT. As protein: CASSLTVNTEAFF.

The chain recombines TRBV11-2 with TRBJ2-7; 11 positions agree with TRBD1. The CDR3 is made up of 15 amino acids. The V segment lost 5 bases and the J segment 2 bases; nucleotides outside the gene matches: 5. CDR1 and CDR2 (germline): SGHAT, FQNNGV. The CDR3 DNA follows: TGTGCCAGCAGCCCCGGGACAGGGGGTCCCTACGAGCAGTACTTC. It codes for CASSPGTGGPYEQYF. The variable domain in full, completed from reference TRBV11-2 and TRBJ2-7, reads EAGVAQSPRYKIIEKRQSVAFWCNPISGHATLYWYQQILGQGPKLLIQFQNNGVVDDSQLPKDRFSAERLKGVDSTLKIQPAKLEDSAVYLCASSPGTGGPYEQYFGPGTRLTVT.

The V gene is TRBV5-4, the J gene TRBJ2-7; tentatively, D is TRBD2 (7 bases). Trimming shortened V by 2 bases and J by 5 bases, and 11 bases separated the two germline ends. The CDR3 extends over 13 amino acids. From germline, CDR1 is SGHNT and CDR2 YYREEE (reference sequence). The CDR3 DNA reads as TGTGCCAGCAGCTTACGGGGGGCGAACGAGCAGTACGTC. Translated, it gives CASSLRGANEQYV.

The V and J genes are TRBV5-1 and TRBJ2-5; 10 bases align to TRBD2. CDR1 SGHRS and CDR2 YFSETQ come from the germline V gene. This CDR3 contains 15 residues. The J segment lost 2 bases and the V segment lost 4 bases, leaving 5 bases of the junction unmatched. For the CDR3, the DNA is TGCGCCAGCAGCATACGGACTAGCGGACAAGAGACCCAGTACTTC. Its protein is CASSIRTSGQETQYF.

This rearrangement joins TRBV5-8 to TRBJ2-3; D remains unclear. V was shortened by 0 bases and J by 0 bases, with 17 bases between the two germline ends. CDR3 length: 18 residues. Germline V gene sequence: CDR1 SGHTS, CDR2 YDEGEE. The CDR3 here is CASSLAALTHSSTDTQYF. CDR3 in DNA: TGTGCCAGCAGCTTGGCCGCGCTGACACACTCTAGCACAGATACGCAGTATTTT.

CDR3 nucleotides: TGTGCTAGTGGCTTAACGGGGCTAGCGGGGGTCGGGGGAGATACGCAGTATTTT. It codes for CASGLTGLAGVGGDTQYF. The rearrangement uses TRBV12-5 and TRBJ2-3; 10 bases align to TRBD2. Unmatched junction bases numbered 17, after V lost 6 bases and J lost 5 bases. The CDR3 is made up of 18 amino acids. Germline V gene lookup returns CDR1 LGHNT and CDR2 FRNRAP.

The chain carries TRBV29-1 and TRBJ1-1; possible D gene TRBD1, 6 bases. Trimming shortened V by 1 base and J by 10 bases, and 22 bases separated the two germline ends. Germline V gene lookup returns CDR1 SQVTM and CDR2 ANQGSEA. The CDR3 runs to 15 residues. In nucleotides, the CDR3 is TGCAGCGTTGAAGCCCGGGACAAAGATCATTGGGGAGCTTTCTTT. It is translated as CSVEARDKDHWGAFF.

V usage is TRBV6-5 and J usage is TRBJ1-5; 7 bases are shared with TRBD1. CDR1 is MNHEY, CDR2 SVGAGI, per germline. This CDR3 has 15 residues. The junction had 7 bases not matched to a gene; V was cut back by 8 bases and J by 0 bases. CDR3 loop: CASSVTGDSNQPQHF. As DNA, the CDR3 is TGTGCCAGCTCCGTAACAGGGGATAGCAATCAGCCCCAGCATTTT.

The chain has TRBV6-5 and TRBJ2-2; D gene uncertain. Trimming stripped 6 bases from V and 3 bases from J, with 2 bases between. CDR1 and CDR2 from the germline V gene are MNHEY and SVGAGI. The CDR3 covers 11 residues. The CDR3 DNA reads TGTGCCAGCAGATACACCGGGGAGCTGTTTTTT. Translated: CASRYTGELFF.

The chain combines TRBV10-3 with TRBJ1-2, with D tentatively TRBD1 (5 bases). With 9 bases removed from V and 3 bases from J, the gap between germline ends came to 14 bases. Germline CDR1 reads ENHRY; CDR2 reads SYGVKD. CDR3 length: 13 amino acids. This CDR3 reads CAIRGRYYYGYTF. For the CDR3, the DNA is TGTGCCATTAGGGGACGATACTACTATGGCTACACCTTC.

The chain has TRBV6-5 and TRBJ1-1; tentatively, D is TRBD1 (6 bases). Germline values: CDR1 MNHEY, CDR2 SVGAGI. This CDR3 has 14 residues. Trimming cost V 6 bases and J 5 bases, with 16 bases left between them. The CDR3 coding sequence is TGTGCCAGCAGCCCCACAGGGCGGTTGACTGAAGCTTTCTTT. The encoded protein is CASSPTGRLTEAFF.

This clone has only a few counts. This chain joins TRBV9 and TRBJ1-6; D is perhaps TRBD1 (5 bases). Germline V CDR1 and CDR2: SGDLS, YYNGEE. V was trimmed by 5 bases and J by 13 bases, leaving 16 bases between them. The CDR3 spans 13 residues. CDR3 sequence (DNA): TGTGCCAGCAGACCGGGACCGGGTAGTCCCCTCCACTTT. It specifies CASRPGPGSPLHF.

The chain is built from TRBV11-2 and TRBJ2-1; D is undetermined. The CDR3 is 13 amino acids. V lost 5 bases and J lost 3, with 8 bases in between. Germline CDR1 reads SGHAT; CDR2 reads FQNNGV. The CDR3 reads CASSPINYNEQFF. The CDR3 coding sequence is TGTGCCAGCAGCCCGATAAACTACAATGAGCAGTTCTTC.

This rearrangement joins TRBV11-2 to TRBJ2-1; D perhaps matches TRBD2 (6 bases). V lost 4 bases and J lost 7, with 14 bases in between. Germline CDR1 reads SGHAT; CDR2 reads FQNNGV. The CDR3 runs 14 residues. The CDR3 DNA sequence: TGTGCCAGCAGCTCGGGACTCGTTCCGAATGAGCAGTTCTTC. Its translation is CASSSGLVPNEQFF.

CDR3 loop: CASSERRGGSGSYEQYF. CDR3 DNA: TGCGCCAGCAGTGAGCGAAGGGGAGGCAGTGGGTCCTACGAGCAGTACTTC. V usage is TRBV10-1 and J usage is TRBJ2-7; D might be TRBD2 (6 bases). V lost 2 bases to trimming and J lost 1 base, with 18 bases between them. The V gene's germline CDR1 is WNHNN and CDR2 SYGVQD (reference sequence). The CDR3 runs to 17 residues.

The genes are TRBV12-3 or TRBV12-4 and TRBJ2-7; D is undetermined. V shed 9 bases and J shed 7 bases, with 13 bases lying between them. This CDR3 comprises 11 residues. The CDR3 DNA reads TGTGCCAGTAGCAACGTATTAGAGCAGTACTTC. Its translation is CASSNVLEQYF.

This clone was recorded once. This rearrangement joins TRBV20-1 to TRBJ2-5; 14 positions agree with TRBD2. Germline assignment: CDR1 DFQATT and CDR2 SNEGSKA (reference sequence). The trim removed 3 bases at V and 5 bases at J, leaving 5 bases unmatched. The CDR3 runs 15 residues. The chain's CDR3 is CSASGTSGGGETQYF. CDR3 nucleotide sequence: TGCAGTGCTAGTGGGACTAGCGGGGGCGGGGAGACCCAGTACTTC.

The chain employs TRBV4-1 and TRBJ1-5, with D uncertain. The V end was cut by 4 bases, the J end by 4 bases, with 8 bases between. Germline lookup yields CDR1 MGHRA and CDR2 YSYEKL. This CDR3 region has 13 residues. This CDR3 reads CASSRQLNQPQHF. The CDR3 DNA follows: TGCGCCAGCAGCCGCCAGCTAAATCAGCCCCAGCATTTT.

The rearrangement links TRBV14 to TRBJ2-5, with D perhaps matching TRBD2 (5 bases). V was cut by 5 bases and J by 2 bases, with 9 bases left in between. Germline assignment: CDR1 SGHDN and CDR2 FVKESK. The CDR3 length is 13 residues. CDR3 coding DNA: TGTGCCAGCAGCGTAACTAGACAAGAGACCCAGTACTTC. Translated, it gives CASSVTRQETQYF. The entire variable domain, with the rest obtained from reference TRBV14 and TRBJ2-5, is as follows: EAGVTQFPSHSVIEKGQTVTLRCDPISGHDNLYWYRRVMGKEIKFLLHFVKESKQDESGMPNNRFLAERTGGTYSTLKVQPAELEDSGVYFCASSVTRQETQYFGPGTRLLVL.

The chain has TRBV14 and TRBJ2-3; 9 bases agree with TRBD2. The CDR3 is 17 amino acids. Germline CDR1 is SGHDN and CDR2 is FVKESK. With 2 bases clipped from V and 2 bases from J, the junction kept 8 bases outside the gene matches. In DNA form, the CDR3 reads TGTGCCAGCAGCCAACATAGCGGGAGCGGGGTCACAGATACGCAGTATTTT. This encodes CASSQHSGSGVTDTQYF.

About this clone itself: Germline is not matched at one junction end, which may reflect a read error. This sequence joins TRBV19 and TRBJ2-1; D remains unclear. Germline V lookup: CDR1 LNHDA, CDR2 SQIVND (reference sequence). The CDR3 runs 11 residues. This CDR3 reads CASKFYDEQFF. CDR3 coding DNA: TGTGCCAGTAAGTTCTACGATGAGCAGTTCTTC.

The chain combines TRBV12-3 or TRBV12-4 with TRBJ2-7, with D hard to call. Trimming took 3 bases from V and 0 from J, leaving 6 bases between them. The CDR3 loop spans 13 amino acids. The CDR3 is CASSFDNSYEQYF. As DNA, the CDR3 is TGTGCCAGCAGTTTCGACAACTCCTACGAGCAGTACTTC.